Below are 2 T cell receptor beta chains sequenced from a single sample in a study of CD8 T cells in Susac syndrome. The authors reverse transcribed about 0.5 to 1 ug RNA with random hexamers. Each CDR3 protein gets one entry after TCRdb re-called the immunoSEQ multiplex PCR reads with MiXCR. This sample carries fewer than 80,000 distinct CDR3 sequences, about 95% of them seen once, and the ten largest clones take 0.24%. The source material was CD8+ T cells from PBMCs. The origin of the receptors is a human donor in good health.

The chain employs TRBV27 and TRBJ2-1; 10 bases are a match to TRBD2. CDR1 and CDR2 (germline): MNHEY, SMNVEV (reference sequence). V lost 2 bases to trimming and J lost 2 bases; unmatched junction nucleotides: 3. This CDR3 spans 16 amino acids. The CDR3 reads CASSLLAGAPYNEQFF. CDR3 DNA: TGTGCCAGCAGTTTACTAGCGGGGGCCCCCTACAATGAGCAGTTCTTC.

This chain joins TRBV4-1 and TRBJ2-2; D might be TRBD2 (5 bases). CDR1 is MGHRA, CDR2 YSYEKL, per germline. V was pared by 6 bases and J by 4 bases, with 15 bases between. The CDR3 runs 15 residues. CDR3 coding DNA: TGCGCCAGCAGTCACGTGGTACGGGGCACCGGGGAGCTGTTTTTT. It encodes CASSHVVRGTGELFF.